This TCR beta chain was sequenced in a study of blood T cells in healthy people across ages. Broader study findings: Higher diversity and more naive CD4+ cells were features of long-lived donors, compared to aged donors. Because donor CMV status was unknown, expanded clonotype changes were possibly confounded. Percentage of naive T cells showed a strong correlation with TCR beta diversity.

With a J-beta primer mix and a sample-barcoded 5' primer, a second PCR ran about 7 to 11 cycles. MiXCR, run by TCRdb on the 5' RACE reads, gives a single entry per CDR3 protein. The table includes around 780,000 distinct CDR3 sequences, more than 55% detected once. Of note for this clonotype: No antigen is known for it.

This CDR3 contains 18 residues. Germline V gene data show CDR1 as SGHTA and CDR2 as FQGNSA. Sequencing input: blood. J is TRBJ2-7 and V is TRBV7-2; 13 bases fit TRBD2. The end of the DNA fits TRBJ2-4 better, so the J call may be wrong. This clonotype was sampled from a man aged 40-49 years in good health. DNA of the CDR3: TGTGCCAGCAGCTTAGTACTAGCGGGAGGGCCGGCAAAAAACATTCAGTACTTC. Translated: CASSLVLAGGPAKNIQYF.